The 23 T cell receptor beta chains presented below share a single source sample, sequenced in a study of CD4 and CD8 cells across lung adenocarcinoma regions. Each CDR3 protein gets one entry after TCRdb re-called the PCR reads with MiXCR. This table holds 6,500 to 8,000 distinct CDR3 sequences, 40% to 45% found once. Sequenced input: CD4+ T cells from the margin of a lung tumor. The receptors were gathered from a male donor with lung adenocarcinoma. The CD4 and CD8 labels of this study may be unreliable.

CDR3 amino acids: CASSLSAAQIYGYTF. CDR3 sequence (DNA): TGTGCCAGCAGTTTATCGGCAGCACAGATCTATGGCTACACCTTC. The chain links TRBV27 to TRBJ1-2; unclear D gene. The CDR3 spans 15 residues. Trimming removed 0 bases at V and 4 bases at J, with 12 bases between. Germline CDR1 is MNHEY and CDR2 is SMNVEV (reference sequence).

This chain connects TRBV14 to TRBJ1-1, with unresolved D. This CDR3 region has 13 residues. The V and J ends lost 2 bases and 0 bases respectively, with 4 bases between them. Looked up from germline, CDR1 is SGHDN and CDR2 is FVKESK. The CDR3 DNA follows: TGTGCCAGCAGCCAACAGGTGAACACTGAAGCTTTCTTT. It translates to CASSQQVNTEAFF.

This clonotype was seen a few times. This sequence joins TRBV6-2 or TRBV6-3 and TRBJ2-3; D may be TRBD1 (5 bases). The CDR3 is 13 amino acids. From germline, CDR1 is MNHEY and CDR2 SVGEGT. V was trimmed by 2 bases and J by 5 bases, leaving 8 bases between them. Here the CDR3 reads CASSYEQGDTQYF. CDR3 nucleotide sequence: TGTGCCAGCAGTTACGAGCAGGGAGATACGCAGTATTTT.

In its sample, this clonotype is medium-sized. CDR3 loop: CASSLSRGAVDTQYF. The CDR3 region has the DNA TGTGCCAGCAGTTTATCTCGGGGGGCGGTGGATACGCAGTATTTT. The V and J genes are TRBV27 and TRBJ2-3; tentatively, D is TRBD2 (7 bases). The CDR3 is 15 residues long. Germline V CDR1 and CDR2: MNHEY, SMNVEV (reference sequence). V lost 0 bases to trimming and J lost 6 bases, with 13 bases between them.

The CDR3, as DNA: TGTGCCAGCAGCTTAAGACAGGGAGTAGTCGATGAGCAGTTCTTC. Residues: CASSLRQGVVDEQFF. The rearrangement uses TRBV7-3 and TRBJ2-1; 7 nucleotides agree with TRBD1. With 1 base clipped from V and 8 bases from J, the junction kept 8 bases outside the gene matches. The CDR3 has 15 amino acids. From germline, CDR1 is SGHTA and CDR2 FQGTGA.

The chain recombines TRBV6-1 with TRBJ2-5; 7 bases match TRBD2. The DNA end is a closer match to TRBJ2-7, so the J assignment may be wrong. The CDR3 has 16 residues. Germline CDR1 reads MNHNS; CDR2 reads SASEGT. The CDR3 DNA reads TGTGCCAGCACCCTATCGGGGAACAGCGGGGCCAACGAGCAGTACTTC. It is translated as CASTLSGNSGANEQYF.

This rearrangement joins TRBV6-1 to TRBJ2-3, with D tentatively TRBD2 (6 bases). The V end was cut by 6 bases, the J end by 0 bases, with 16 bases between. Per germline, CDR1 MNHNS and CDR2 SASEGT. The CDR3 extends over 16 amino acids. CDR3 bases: TGTGCCAGCAGGGGACTCCAGGCTATCAGCACAGATACGCAGTATTTT. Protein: CASRGLQAISTDTQYF.

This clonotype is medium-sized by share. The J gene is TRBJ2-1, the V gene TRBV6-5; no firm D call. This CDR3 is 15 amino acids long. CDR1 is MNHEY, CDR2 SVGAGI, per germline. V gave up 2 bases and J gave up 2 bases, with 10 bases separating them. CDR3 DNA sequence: TGTGCCAGCAGTTACGTCCGTGGGGCCTACAATGAGCAGTTCTTC. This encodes CASSYVRGAYNEQFF.

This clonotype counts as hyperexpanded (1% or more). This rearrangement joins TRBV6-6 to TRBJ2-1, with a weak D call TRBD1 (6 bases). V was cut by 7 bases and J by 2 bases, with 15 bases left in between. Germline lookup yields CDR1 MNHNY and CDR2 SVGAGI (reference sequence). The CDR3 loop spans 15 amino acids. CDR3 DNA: TGTGCCAGCACCCCGGTCAGGGGCGCCTACAATGAGCAGTTCTTC. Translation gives CASTPVRGAYNEQFF.

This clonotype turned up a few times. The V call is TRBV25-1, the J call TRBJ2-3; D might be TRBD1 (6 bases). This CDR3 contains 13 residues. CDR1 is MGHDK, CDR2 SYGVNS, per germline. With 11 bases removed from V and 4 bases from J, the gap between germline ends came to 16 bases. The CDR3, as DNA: TGTGCCCTCAAGGGAAAGGGGGCAGATACGCAGTATTTT. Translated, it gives CALKGKGADTQYF.

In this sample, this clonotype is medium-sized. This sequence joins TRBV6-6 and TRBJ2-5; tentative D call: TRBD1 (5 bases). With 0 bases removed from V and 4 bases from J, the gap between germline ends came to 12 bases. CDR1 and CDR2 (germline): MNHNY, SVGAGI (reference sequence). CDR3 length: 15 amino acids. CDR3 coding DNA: TGTGCCAGCAGTTACTCGGGCAGGGCCGGAGAGACCCAGTACTTC. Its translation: CASSYSGRAGETQYF.

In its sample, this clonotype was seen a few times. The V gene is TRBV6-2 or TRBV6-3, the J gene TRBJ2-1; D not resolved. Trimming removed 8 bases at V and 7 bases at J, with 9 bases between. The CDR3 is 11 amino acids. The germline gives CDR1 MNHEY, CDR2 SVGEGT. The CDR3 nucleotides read TGTGCCAGCCGAAGAACAAATGAGCAGTTCTTC. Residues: CASRRTNEQFF.

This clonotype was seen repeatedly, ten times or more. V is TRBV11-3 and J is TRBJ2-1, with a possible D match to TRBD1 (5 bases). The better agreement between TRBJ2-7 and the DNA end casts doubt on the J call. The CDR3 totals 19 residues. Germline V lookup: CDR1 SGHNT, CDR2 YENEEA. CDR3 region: CASSFGRLPGRALPGEQYF. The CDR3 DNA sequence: TGTGCCAGCAGCTTCGGTCGTCTTCCGGGCAGGGCGCTCCCTGGCGAGCAGTACTTC.

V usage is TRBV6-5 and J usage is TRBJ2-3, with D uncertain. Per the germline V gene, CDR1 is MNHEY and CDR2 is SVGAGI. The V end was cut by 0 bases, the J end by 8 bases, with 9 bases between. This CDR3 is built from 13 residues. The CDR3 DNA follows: TGTGCCAGCAGTTACTCCAAGGCCACTACGCAGTATTTT. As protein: CASSYSKATTQYF.

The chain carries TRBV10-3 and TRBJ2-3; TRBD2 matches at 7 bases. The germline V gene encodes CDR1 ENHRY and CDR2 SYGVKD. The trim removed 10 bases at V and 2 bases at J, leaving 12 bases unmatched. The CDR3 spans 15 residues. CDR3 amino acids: CATQRGQMATDTQYF. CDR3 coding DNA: TGTGCCACCCAGCGGGGCCAAATGGCCACAGATACGCAGTATTTT.

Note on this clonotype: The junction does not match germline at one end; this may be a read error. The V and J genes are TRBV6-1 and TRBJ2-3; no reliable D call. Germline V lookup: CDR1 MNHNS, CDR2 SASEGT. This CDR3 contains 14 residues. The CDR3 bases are TGTGCCAGCAGCGAACGCCGTAACCAAGATACCCAGTATTTC. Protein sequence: CASSERRNQDTQYF.

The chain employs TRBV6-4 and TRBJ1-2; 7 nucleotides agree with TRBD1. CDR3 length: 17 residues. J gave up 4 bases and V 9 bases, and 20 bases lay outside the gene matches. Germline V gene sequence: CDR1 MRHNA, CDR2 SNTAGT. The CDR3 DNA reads TGTGCCAGGTGGTTCCGGGACAGTCGATCTAACTTCTATGGCTACACCTTC. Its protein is CARWFRDSRSNFYGYTF.

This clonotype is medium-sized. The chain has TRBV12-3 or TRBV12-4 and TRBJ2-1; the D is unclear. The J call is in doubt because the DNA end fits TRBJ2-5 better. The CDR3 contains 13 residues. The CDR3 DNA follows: TGTGCCAGCAGTCTATCCCCCCGGGAGACCCAGTACTTC. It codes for CASSLSPRETQYF.

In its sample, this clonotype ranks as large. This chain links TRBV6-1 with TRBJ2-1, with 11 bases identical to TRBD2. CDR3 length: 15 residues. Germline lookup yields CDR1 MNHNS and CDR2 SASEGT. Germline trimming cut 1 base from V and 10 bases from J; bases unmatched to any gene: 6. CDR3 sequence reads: CASSEETSGIWEQFF. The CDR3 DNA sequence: TGTGCCAGCAGTGAAGAGACTAGCGGGATATGGGAGCAGTTCTTC.

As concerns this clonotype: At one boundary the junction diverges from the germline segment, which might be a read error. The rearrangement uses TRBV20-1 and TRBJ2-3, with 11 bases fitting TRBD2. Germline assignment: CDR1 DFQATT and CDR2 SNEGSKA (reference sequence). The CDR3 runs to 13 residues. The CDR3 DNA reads TGCAGTGCTAGGTTACTAGCGGGAGATATGCAGTACTTT. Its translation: CSARLLAGDMQYF.

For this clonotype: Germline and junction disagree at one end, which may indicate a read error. The CDR3 bases are TGCCGCAGCAGGGGGCTGCGCGCCAAAAACACGCAGTACTTC. Protein: CRSRGLRAKNTQYF. The chain has TRBV6-1 and TRBJ2-4; the match to TRBD1 covers 8 bases. The CDR3 extends over 14 amino acids. From germline, CDR1 is MNHNS and CDR2 SASEGT.

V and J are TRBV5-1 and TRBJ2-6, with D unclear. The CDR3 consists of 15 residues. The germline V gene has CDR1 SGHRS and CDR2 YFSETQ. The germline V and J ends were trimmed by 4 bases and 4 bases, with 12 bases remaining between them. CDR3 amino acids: CASSPVQSGANVLTF. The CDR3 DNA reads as TGCGCCAGCAGCCCGGTACAAAGCGGGGCCAACGTCCTGACTTTC.

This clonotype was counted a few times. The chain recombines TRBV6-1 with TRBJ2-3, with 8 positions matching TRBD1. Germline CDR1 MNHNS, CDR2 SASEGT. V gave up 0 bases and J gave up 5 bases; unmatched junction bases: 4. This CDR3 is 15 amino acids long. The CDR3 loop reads CASSEAAGGLDTQYF. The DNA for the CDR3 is TGTGCCAGCAGTGAAGCGGCAGGGGGCTTAGATACGCAGTATTTT.